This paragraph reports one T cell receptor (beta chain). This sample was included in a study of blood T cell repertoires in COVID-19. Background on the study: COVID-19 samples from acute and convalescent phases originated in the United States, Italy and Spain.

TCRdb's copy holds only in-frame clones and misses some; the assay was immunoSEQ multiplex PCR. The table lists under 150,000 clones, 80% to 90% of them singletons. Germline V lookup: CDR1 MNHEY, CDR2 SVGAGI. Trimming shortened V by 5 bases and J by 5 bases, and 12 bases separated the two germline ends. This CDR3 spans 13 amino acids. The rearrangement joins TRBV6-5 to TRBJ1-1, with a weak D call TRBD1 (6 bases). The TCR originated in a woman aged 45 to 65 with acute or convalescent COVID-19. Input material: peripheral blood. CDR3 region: CASSPRTATEAFF. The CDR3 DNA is TGTGCCAGCAGTCCTAGGACAGCGACTGAAGCTTTCTTT.